The T cell receptor (beta chain) described here comes from a study of blood T cell repertoires in COVID-19 (TCRdb year 2020). Background for the entire study: Samples covering the acute and convalescent phases of COVID-19 were provided by collaborators in the United States, Italy and Spain. The sample metadata nearly always contained a de-identified subject ID, COVID-19 status, age in years and sex. The samples were drawn from two sources: the first 160 participants of the ongoing ImmuneRACE study, and fewer than 1,500 subjects contributed by 6 global collaborators. Where available, HLA class I and class II types were taken from metadata supplied by the sample provider and were not determined by assay-based typing. The repertoires were released in a freely available public database intended as a resource for research on the immune response to SARS-CoV-2. Deeply sampled blood TCRbeta repertoires from subjects exposed to, actively infected with, or recovered from COVID-19 were included in the dataset. The prospective study material was composed of cDNA or gDNA derived from T cells, B-cell-depleted T cells, or PBMCs.

Via the germline V gene (reference sequence), CDR1 is DFQATT and CDR2 SNEGSKA. V is cut by 6 bases and J by 4 bases, and the space between the germline ends is 10 bases. Counted from cysteine to phenylalanine, this CDR3 has 11 amino acids. Only the CDR3 DNA stays, 33 bases, in frame from base 1. In the prospective study, participants were roughly 18 to 95 years old, resided in about two dozen geographic areas of the United States, and were enrolled through a virtual design. To assign participants to cohorts, the prospective study relied on clinical history that participants themselves reported in a screening survey and a study questionnaire. Recovered participants in ImmuneRACE Cohort 3 were defined as having two consecutive negative NP/OP PCR tests, clearance from a healthcare professional, or resolution of symptoms. In the prospective study, whole blood, serum and a nasopharyngeal or oropharyngeal swab were collected from each participant by mobile phlebotomists. Over a 2-month period, participants in the prospective study had the option of providing additional blood draws and questionnaires. Before DNA extraction, blood samples from the prospective study were shipped at room temperature or frozen.

The study at large found these results: The amount of clinical and demographic metadata varied by source and participant and was provided uncurated.

TCRbeta CDR3 regions were amplified from genomic DNA by means of the immunoSEQ Assay, a bias-controlled multiplex PCR. Regarding the original processing steps: Nucleated cell counts per sample were estimated from amplification of reference gene primers within the assay. To quantify the absolute abundance of each unique TCRbeta CDR3 rearrangement, sequence reads were collapsed and filtered. Productive Simpson clonality was computed per sample as the square root of Simpson's diversity index over productive rearrangements. TCRdb took over this immuneACCESS table, retaining in-frame rearrangements with V and J assigned. Such tables are incomplete; in checked studies, under half of the missing clones stem from an unresolved V gene, and the remainder is unexplained. The V and J calls and the clone size are those of that table, but D and trimming were determined from the DNA. For this sample there are hundreds of thousands of clones; around 90% appear just once. Roughly 5.3% of the sample goes to the ten largest clones.

This clone came up a few times. This clone's antigen is unknown. It has no much larger one-base neighbor in the sample; base qualities were not kept. The material sequenced was PBMCs or T cells enriched from blood (not recorded which). This TCR came from a man between 60 and 70 years old who had recovered from COVID-19. The chain is assembled from TRBV20-1 and TRBJ2-7; D gene: possibly TRBD1, on 6 matching bases. The CDR3 corresponds to CSADTGYEQYF. The nucleotide sequence is given as TGCAGTGCCGATACAGGGTACGAGCAGTACTTC.